The entry below describes one T cell receptor beta chain. Only a few counts were recorded for this clonotype. The clone's antigen remains unknown. No base quality information exists; no much larger clone differs at one position. The data are from a study of molecular identifiers for immune sequencing clone quantification (dated by TCRdb to between 2018 and 2020). For context, the study as a whole: In a replicate experiment, RNA from roughly 20,000 or 100,000 naive CD8 T cells was split into five aliquots, four of which were sequenced. The study was a methods study using CD8 T cells to benchmark molecular-identifier clustering-based TCR repertoire sequencing (MIDCIRS) and TCR RNA copy counting. Results the study describes overall, beyond this receptor: The naive libraries included spiked-in Jurkat TCR RNA (roughly 11 copies' worth), and this RNA is not part of the donor repertoire. In CMV-specific effector cells, clones with more than 20 RNA copies accounted for over 98% of molecules, whereas in naive cells such clones accounted for under 1%. Highly expanded clone sizes could be underestimated because identical TCR molecules may share a barcode. Around 2.9 recovered TCR RNA copies per cell were obtained by modeling, versus roughly 10 by digital PCR, implying a capture efficiency of around 28%. Spiked-in Jurkat TCR RNA equal to a single cell's worth was reported to be detectable even within 1,200,000 naive CD8 T cells. Without barcode sub-clustering, chimeric consensus sequences inflated TCR diversity; chimeras reached as high as 47%.

The library was obtained by PCR. Sequenced using an Illumina HiSeq 4000. Preparation of bulk TCR libraries followed a previously described approach, with the TCR primers listed in Table S5. The Qiagen AllPrep DNA/RNA kit was used to purify total RNA. Before analysis, reads from multiple sequencing runs of the same library were pooled. Per the source publication's procedure: Reads were retained only if their TCR constant sequence matched exactly, and those retained reads were trimmed to 150 nt and grouped according to their 12-nt molecular barcodes. Reads in each barcode group were sub-clustered using a 15% Levenshtein threshold, and a quality-weighted consensus sequence was built for each RNA molecule. Non-functional sequences were discarded, and so were lower-count sequences lying one edit away from another sequence. Barcode sub-clusters with fewer than 20% of the maximum read count were removed, based on fitting two negative binomial distributions. TCRdb reanalyzed the raw reads on its own, using fastp at Q25 for trimming and MiXCR for clone calling, and kept in-frame beta chains. All rows with the same CDR3 protein become a single entry with the most common DNA and genes. In this record, the V and J calls reflect TCRdb's handling and not the investigators' own analysis. For this sample there are tens of thousands of distinct CDR3 sequences; around a sixth appear just once. Around 1.5% of the sample is taken by the ten largest.

Libraries of naive CD8 T cells were built from about 20,000 to 1,000,000 sorted cells, with 10%, 30% or 50% of the purified RNA used. On a BD FACSAria II, naive CD8 T cells were FACS-sorted as CD8+CD4-CCR7+CD45RA+ and collected into RLT Plus buffer. Nine to eleven TCR copies' worth of Jurkat RNA were spiked into about 20,000-1,000,000 naive CD8 T cell samples to test detection sensitivity. Enrichment of CD8 T cells was performed with RosetteSep CD8+ T Cell Enrichment Cocktail and Ficoll-Paque, after which ACK red cell lysis was carried out. The source is a human donor in good health. Some libraries in this study had Jurkat cell RNA spiked in. Sequences were obtained from naive CD8+ T cells from blood, with Jurkat cell RNA spiked in. Explained via the paper, the cell subset or site label denotes: FACS-sorted CD8+CD4-CCR7+CD45RA+ naive T cells.

The CDR3 is CAWSIGQGDQPQHF. The DNA sequence follows: TGTGCCTGGAGTATAGGTCAGGGGGATCAGCCCCAGCATTTT. The chain couples TRBV30 to TRBJ1-5; 7 nucleotides in the junction match TRBD1. Looking up the germline V gene (reference sequence) yields CDR1 GTSNPN and CDR2 SVGIG. Germline trimming amounts to 2 bases on V and 5 bases on J, with 6 as the count of junction bases outside the gene matches. There are 14 amino acids in the CDR3, from cysteine to phenylalanine inclusive. Only the CDR3 part of the read is kept: 42 bases, read in frame from the first base.